This T cell receptor (beta chain) is from a study of response to subunit inactivated influenza vaccine. In regard to this clonotype: Antigen: not known.

This CDR3 has 14 residues. V was clipped by 6 bases and J by 9 bases; unmatched bases: 7. The study's findings and limits: The authors proposed limited new T cell recruitment per seasonal influenza vaccination.

TCRdb re-called the RT-PCR reads with MiXCR, one entry per CDR3 protein. The sample has hundreds of thousands of distinct CDR3 sequences; roughly 27% are singletons. Sequencing was performed on CD4+ T cells sorted from PBMCs, taken roughly 5 days after vaccination. The TCR originated in a man between 45 and 60 years old who received an inactivated influenza vaccine. The chain is built from TRBV12-3 or TRBV12-4 and TRBJ1-5; the match to TRBD1 covers 11 bases. The CDR3 sequence is CASRRGTGGRPQHF. The DNA of the CDR3 is TGTGCCAGCAGACGTGGGACAGGGGGAAGGCCCCAGCATTTT.